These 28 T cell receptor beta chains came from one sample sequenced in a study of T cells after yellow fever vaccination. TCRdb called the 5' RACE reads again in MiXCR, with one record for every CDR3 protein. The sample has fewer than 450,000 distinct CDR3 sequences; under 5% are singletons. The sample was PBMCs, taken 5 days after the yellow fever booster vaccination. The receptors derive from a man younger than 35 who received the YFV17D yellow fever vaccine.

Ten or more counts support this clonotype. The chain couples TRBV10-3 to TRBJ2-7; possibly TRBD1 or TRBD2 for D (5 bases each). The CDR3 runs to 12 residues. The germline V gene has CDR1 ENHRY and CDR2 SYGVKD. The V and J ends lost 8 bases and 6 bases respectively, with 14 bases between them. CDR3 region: CAISMGDREQYF. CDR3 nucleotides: TGTGCCATCTCTATGGGGGACCGCGAGCAGTACTTC.

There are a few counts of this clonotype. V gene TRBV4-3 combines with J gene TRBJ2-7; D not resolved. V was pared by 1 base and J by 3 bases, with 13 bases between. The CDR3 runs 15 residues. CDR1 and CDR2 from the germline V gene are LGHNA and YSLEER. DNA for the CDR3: TGCGCCAGCAGCCAAGCTCTGGGCTCTGGCTACGAGCAGTACGTC. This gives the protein CASSQALGSGYEQYV.

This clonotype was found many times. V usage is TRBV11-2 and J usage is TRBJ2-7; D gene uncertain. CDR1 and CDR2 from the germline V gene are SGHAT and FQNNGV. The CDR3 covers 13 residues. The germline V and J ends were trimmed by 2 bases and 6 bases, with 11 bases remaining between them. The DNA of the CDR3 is TGTGCCAGCAGCTTATTGATGGGCGGCGAGCAGTACTTC. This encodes CASSLLMGGEQYF. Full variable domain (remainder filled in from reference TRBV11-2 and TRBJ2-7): EAGVAQSPRYKIIEKRQSVAFWCNPISGHATLYWYQQILGQGPKLLIQFQNNGVVDDSQLPKDRFSAERLKGVDSTLKIQPAKLEDSAVYLCASSLLMGGEQYFGPGTRLTVT.

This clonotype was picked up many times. The CDR3 reads CASSFLAYLQFF. Written as DNA, the CDR3 is TGTGCCAGCAGCTTTCTAGCGTACCTTCAGTTCTTC. The J gene is TRBJ2-1, the V gene TRBV7-9; D may be TRBD2 (6 bases). The CDR3 has 12 amino acids. V lost 3 bases to trimming and J lost 13 bases, with 13 bases between them. The germline gives CDR1 SEHNR, CDR2 FQNEAQ (reference sequence).

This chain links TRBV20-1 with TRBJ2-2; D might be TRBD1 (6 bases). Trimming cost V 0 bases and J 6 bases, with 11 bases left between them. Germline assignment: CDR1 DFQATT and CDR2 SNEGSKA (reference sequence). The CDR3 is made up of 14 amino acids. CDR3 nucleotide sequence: TGCAGTGCTAGAGAATTCGCAGGGGCCGGGGAGCTGTTTTTT. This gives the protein CSAREFAGAGELFF.

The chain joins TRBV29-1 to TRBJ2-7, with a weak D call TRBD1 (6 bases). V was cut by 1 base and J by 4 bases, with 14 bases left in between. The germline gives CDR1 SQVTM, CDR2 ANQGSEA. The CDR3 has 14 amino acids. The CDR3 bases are TGCAGCGTTGAAGCCTATTCCGACAGGTACGAGCAGTACTTC. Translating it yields CSVEAYSDRYEQYF.

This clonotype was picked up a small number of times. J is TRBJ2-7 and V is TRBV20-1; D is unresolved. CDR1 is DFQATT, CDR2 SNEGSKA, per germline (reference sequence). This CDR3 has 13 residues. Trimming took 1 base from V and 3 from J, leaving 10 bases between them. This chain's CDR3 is CSARGDKRYEQYF. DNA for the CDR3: TGCAGTGCTAGAGGGGATAAGCGCTACGAGCAGTACTTC.

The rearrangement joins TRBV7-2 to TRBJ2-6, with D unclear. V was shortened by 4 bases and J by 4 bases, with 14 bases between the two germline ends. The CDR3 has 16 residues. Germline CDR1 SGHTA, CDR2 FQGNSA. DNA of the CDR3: TGTGCCAGCAGCTATAAGGTGGGCTCAGGGGCCAACGTCCTGACTTTC. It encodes CASSYKVGSGANVLTF.

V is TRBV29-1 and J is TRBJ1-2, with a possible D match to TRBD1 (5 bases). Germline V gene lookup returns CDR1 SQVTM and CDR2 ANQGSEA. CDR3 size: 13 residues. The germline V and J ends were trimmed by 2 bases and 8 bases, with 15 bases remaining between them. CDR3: CSVERSEWGGYTF. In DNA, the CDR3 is TGCAGCGTTGAACGCTCGGAGTGGGGCGGCTACACCTTC.

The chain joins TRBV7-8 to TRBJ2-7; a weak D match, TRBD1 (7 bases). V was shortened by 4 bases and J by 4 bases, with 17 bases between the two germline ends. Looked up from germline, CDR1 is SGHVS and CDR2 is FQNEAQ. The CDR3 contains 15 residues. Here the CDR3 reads CASSSTTGRGYEQYF. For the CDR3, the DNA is TGTGCCAGCAGCTCCACGACAGGGCGGGGTTACGAGCAGTACTTC.

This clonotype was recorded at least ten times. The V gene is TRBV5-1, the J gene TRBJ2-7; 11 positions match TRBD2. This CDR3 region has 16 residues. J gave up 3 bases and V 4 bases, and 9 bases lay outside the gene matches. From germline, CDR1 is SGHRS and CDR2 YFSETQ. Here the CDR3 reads CASSGASGGTFYEQYF. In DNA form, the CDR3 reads TGCGCCAGCAGCGGCGCTAGCGGGGGGACCTTCTACGAGCAGTACTTC. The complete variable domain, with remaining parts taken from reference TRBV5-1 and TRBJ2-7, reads KAGVTQTPRYLIKTRGQQVTLSCSPISGHRSVSWYQQTPGQGLQFLFEYFSETQRNKGNFPGRFSGRQFSNSRSEMNVSTLELGDSALYLCASSGASGGTFYEQYFGPGTRLTVT.

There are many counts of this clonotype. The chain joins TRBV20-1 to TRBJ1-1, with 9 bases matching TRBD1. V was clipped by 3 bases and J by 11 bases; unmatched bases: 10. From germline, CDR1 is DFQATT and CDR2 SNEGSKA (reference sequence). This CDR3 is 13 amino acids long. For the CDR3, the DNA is TGCAGTGCTAGCCCTCCGGGGACAGGGATGGCTTTCTTT. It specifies CSASPPGTGMAFF.

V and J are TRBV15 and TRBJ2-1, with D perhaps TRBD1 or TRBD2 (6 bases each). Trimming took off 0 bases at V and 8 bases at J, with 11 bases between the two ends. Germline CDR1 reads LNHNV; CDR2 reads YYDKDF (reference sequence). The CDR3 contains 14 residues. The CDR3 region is CATSRDLGGDEQFF. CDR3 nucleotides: TGTGCCACCAGCAGAGATCTGGGGGGCGATGAGCAGTTCTTC.

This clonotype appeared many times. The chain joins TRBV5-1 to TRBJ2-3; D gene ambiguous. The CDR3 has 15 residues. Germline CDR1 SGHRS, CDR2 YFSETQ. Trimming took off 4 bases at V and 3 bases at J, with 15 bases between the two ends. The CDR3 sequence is CASSQSGQTTDTQYF. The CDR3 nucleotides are TGCGCCAGCAGCCAAAGTGGTCAGACTACAGATACGCAGTATTTT. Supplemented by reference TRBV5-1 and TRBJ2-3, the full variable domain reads KAGVTQTPRYLIKTRGQQVTLSCSPISGHRSVSWYQQTPGQGLQFLFEYFSETQRNKGNFPGRFSGRQFSNSRSEMNVSTLELGDSALYLCASSQSGQTTDTQYFGPGTRLTVL.

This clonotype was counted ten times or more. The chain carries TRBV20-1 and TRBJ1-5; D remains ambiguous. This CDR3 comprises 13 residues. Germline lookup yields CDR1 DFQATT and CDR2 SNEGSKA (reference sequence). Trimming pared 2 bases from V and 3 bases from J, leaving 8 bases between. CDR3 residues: CSARISDNQPQHF. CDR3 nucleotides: TGCAGTGCTAGAATTAGTGACAATCAGCCCCAGCATTTT.

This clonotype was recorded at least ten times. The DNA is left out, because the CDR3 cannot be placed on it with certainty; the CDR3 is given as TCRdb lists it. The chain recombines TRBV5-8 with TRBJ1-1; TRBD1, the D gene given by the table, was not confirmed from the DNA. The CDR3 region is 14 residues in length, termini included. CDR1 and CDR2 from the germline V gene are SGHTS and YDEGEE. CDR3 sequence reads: CASSRHYVGTGAFF.

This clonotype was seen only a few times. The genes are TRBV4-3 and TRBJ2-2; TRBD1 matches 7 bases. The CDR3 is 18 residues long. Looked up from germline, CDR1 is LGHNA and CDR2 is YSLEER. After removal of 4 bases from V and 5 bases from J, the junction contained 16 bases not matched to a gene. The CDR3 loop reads CASSPRVSGGVQTGELFF. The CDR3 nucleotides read TGCGCCAGCAGCCCTAGAGTTTCAGGGGGAGTTCAAACCGGGGAGCTGTTTTTT.

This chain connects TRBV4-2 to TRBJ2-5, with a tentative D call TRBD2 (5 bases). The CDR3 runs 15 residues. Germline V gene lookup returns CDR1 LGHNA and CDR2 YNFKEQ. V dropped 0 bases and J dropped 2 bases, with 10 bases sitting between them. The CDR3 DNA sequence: TGTGCCAGCAGCCAAGATCTGGGAGCTCAAGAGACCCAGTACTTC. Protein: CASSQDLGAQETQYF.

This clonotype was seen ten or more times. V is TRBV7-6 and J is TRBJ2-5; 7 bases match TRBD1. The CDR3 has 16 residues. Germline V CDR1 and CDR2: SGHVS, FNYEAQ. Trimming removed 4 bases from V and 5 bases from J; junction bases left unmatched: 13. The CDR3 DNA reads TGTGCCAGCAGCTCAGGGTTGACAGGGAGTAGGGAGACCCAGTACTTC. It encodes CASSSGLTGSRETQYF.

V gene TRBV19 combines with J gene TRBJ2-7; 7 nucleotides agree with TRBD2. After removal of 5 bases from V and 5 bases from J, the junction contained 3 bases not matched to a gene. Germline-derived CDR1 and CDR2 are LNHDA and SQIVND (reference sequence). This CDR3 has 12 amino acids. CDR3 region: CASSFGTNEQYF. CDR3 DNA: TGTGCCAGTAGTTTCGGGACTAACGAGCAGTACTTC.

CDR3 DNA sequence: TGCGCCAGCAGCTTGGGGGCTCCGGGTCCCCAACTGTTTTTT. This sequence encodes CASSLGAPGPQLFF. This chain links TRBV5-1 with TRBJ1-4, with no clear D. CDR1 is SGHRS, CDR2 YFSETQ, per germline. V shed 0 bases and J shed 12 bases, with 15 bases lying between them. The CDR3 contains 14 residues.

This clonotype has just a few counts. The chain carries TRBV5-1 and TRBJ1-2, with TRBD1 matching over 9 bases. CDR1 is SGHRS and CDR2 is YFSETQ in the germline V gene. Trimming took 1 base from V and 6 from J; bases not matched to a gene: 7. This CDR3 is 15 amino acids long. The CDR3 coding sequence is TGCGCCAGCAGCTTGCGCCCAACAGGGGGCCATGGCTACACCTTC. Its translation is CASSLRPTGGHGYTF.

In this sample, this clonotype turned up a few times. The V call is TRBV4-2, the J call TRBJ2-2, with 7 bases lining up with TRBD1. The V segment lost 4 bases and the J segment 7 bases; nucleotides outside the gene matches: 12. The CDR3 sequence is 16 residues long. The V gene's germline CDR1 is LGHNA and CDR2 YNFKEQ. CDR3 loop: CASSRGDGTESGELFF. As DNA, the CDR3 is TGTGCCAGCAGCCGAGGGGACGGGACAGAGAGCGGGGAGCTGTTTTTT.

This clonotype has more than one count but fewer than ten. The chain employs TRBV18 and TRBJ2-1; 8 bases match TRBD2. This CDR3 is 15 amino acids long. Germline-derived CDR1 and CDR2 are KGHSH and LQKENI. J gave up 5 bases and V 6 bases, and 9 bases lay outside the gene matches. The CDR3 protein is CASSLTSGGNNEQFF. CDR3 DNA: TGTGCCAGCTCGCTAACTAGCGGTGGAAACAATGAGCAGTTCTTC.

In nucleotides, the CDR3 is TGCAGTGCTAGAGACCACCGGGACAGGAGCAATCAGCCCCAGCATTTT. Translating gives CSARDHRDRSNQPQHF. The J gene is TRBJ1-5, the V gene TRBV20-1, with 8 bases fitting TRBD1. The CDR3 spans 16 residues. Trimming took 0 bases from V and 1 from J; bases not matched to a gene: 5. In germline, CDR1 is DFQATT, CDR2 SNEGSKA (reference sequence).

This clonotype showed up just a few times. CDR3 region: CASSQEPRASGSTDTQYF. CDR3 coding DNA: TGCGCCAGCAGCCAAGAACCCCGGGCTAGCGGGAGCACAGATACGCAGTATTTT. The V call is TRBV4-1, the J call TRBJ2-3; 8 bases are shared with TRBD2. The CDR3 runs 18 residues. V dropped 0 bases and J dropped 0; count of bases not matched to a gene: 8. In germline, CDR1 is MGHRA, CDR2 YSYEKL.

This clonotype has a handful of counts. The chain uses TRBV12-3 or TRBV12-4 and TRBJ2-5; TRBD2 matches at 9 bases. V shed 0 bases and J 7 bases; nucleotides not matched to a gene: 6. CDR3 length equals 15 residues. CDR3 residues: CASSLAGGGGATQYF. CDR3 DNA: TGTGCCAGCAGTTTAGCGGGCGGGGGGGGCGCGACCCAGTACTTC.

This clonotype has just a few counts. CDR3 nucleotides: TGTGCCAGCAGTCACCGCTGGCCGGGAACCGACTATGGCTACACCTTC. Protein: CASSHRWPGTDYGYTF. V is TRBV12-3 or TRBV12-4 and J is TRBJ1-2; D call uncertain. This CDR3 is built from 16 residues. V was pared by 5 bases and J by 3 bases, with 19 bases between.